What follows is one T cell receptor (beta chain) and its context. This clonotype was seen a handful of times. This receptor's antigen is unknown. Base-call qualities are not available, and no considerably larger clone is one nucleotide away. The reads were generated on an Illumina NovaSeq 6000. Using 5'RACE with constant-segment primers, TCRalpha and TCRbeta cDNA libraries were constructed, with sample barcodes and unique molecular identifiers added in the process. RNA was extracted from every sample with Trizol reagent. The libraries were amplified in two PCR steps, and the second step added a second sample barcode and Illumina TruSeq adapters. Libraries were sequenced on an Illumina NovaSeq with 2 x 150 bp paired-end reads. The source study handled its data this way. With migec v1.2.7, reads were demultiplexed and then collapsed into UMI-guided consensus sequences. Using mixcr v2.1.11, UMI consensuses were aligned to TRA and TRB V and J templates and then assembled into clonotypes. A clonotype was counted as expanded or contracted only if both edgeR and NoisET called the change significant, with noise models trained on biological replicates. For edgeR calls, the thresholds were a false discovery rate-adjusted p below 0.01 and a log2 fold-change of 1. As an exploratory analysis of dynamics, max-normalized trajectories of the 1000 most abundant clonotypes were examined by PCA with hierarchical clustering. Separately sequenced CD4+ and CD8+ repertoires were used to assign the CD4 or CD8 phenotype of responding clones. TCRdb redid the processing of the public reads, applying fastp at Q25 and MiXCR, and retained in-frame beta chains. Rows with one shared CDR3 protein collapse into an entry with the most common genes and DNA. The V and J calls reflect TCRdb's pipeline rather than the authors' work. The sample records 450,000 to 650,000 distinct CDR3 sequences, about 20% of which are singletons. The leading ten clones occupy 9.5% to 15% of the sample.

The record originates from a study of T-cell memory formation after mild COVID-19 (dated by TCRdb to about 2021). In the study overall: TCR sequence clusters from the two donors were found to be largely donor specific. In a couple of donors, T-cell clones that expanded and contracted after mild COVID-19 were tracked by sequencing TCRalpha and TCRbeta repertoires over time. The cohort comprised two young, previously healthy adult volunteers, one female and one male. The full study reports these points: Some responding clones were detected in pre-infection memory, which suggested that pre-existing cross-reactive memory T cells had joined the SARS-CoV-2 response. Only two mild cases were covered by the study, and larger cohorts that include severe cases with pre-infection samples were considered necessary. Contracting CD4+ clones were located mainly in the CM and EM memory subsets, whereas CD8+ clones were found to be enriched in EMRA. Balanced CD4/CD8 phenotypes were observed for clones contracting from day 15 to 85, whereas a bias towards CD4+ was observed for a second wave of clones expanding from day 15 to 37. SARS-CoV-2 specificity of the second-wave clones peaking on day 37 was not confirmed.

Ficoll-Paque density gradient centrifugation was used to isolate PBMCs. CDR1 and CDR2, looked up from the germline V gene, are SGHDT and YYEEEE. Taken from cysteine to phenylalanine, the CDR3 has 14 residues. The CDR3 DNA has 42 bases and is translated from base 1. The germline V and J ends show losses of 2 bases and 2 bases respectively, and no gene match explains 2 bases of the junction. The sequence came from an adult woman who had mild COVID-19 (a few samples of this study predate the infection). The sample titles of this study are shuffled in the database, so cell type and time point are left out; the donor was told from shared clones. Here the chain combines TRBV5-6 and TRBJ2-7; 9 of the junction bases match TRBD2. The sequenced sample consisted of PBMCs or a T cell subset sorted from them (not recorded which). The CDR3 protein: CASSFWTSAYEQYF. The DNA is TGTGCCAGCAGCTTTTGGACTAGCGCCTACGAGCAGTACTTC.